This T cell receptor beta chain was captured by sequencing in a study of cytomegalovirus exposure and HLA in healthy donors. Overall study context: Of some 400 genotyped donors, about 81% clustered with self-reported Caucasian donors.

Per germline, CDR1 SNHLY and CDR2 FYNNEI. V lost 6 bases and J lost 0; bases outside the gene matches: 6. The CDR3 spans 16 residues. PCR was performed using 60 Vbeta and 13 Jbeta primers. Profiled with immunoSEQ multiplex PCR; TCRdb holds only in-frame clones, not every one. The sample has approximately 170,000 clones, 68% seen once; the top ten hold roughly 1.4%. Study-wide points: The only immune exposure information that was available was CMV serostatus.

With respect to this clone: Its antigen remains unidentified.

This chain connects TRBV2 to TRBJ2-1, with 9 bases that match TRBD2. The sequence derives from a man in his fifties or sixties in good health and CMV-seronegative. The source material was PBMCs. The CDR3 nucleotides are TGTGCCAGCAGGGGGACTAGCTTCTCCTCCTACAATGAGCAGTTCTTC. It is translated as CASRGTSFSSYNEQFF.